These 29 T cell receptor beta chains were sequenced from one sample in a study of shared clonotypes between healthy human individuals. Assay: immunoSEQ multiplex PCR; the TCRdb copy retains only in-frame clones and omits some. Here the sample spans 1.4 million to 1.5 million clones, around 97% being singletons. Sequenced material: naive CD4+ T cells sorted from blood. Subset: CD45RA+ positively selected. The receptors were sampled from a man aged 25-45 years in good health.

The chain is built from TRBV6-4 and TRBJ2-7, with 9 positions matching TRBD2. The V segment lost 4 bases and the J segment 4 bases; nucleotides outside the gene matches: 8. CDR3 length: 15 residues. The germline V gene has CDR1 MRHNA and CDR2 SNTAGT. CDR3 sequence: CASSVLAGVGYEQYF. Here the CDR3 DNA reads TGTGCCAGCAGTGTCTTAGCGGGAGTAGGGTACGAGCAGTACTTC.

This chain connects TRBV5-6 to TRBJ2-1; unclear D gene. Germline V CDR1 and CDR2: SGHDT, YYEEEE. The V and J ends lost 4 bases and 0 bases respectively, with 8 bases between them. CDR3 size: 14 residues. The CDR3 region has the DNA TGTGCCAGCAGCGTCCTAAGCTCCTACAATGAGCAGTTCTTC. Protein sequence: CASSVLSSYNEQFF. The variable domain in full, completed from reference TRBV5-6 and TRBJ2-1, reads DAGVTQSPTHLIKTRGQQVTLRCSPKSGHDTVSWYQQALGQGPQFIFQYYEEEERQRGNFPDRFSGHQFPNYSSELNVNALLLGDSALYLCASSVLSSYNEQFFGPGTRLTVL.

For this clone: Within the sample, other DNA sequences also encode this same CDR3. The chain couples TRBV28 to TRBJ2-7; D is ambiguous. V lost 6 bases and J 0 bases, leaving 3 bases between the germline ends. The CDR3 sequence is 11 residues long. Germline CDR1 is MDHEN and CDR2 is SYDVKM. The CDR3 DNA follows: TGTGCCAGCAGCACCTCCTACGAGCAGTACTTC. It yields the protein CASSTSYEQYF. The variable domain in full, with the rest retrieved from reference TRBV28 and TRBJ2-7, is DVKVTQSSRYLVKRTGEKVFLECVQDMDHENMFWYRQDPGLGLRLIYFSYDVKMKEKGDIPEGYSVSREKKERFSLILESASTNQTSMYLCASSTSYEQYFGPGTRLTVT.

Remarks on this clone: One junction end disagrees with the germline gene, perhaps due to a read error. The chain joins TRBV18 to TRBJ2-7; no firm D call. Germline CDR1 reads KGHSH; CDR2 reads LQKENI. This CDR3 contains 14 residues. The CDR3 DNA reads as TGTGCCAGCTCCCCACGGACCAATGGGCACGAGCAGTACTTC. Protein product: CASSPRTNGHEQYF.

The rearrangement joins TRBV19 to TRBJ2-7; D not certain. Deletions cut 5 bases from V and 7 bases from J, with 15 bases between. The CDR3 extends over 13 amino acids. The germline gives CDR1 LNHDA, CDR2 SQIVND (reference sequence). The CDR3 coding sequence is TGTGCCAGTAGTGACCGGTTCCTTAGAGAGCAGTACTTC. This codes for CASSDRFLREQYF.

This sequence joins TRBV7-9 and TRBJ1-2; TRBD1 matches at 7 bases. Trimming took 2 bases from V and 8 from J; bases not matched to a gene: 5. The germline CDR1 and CDR2 sequences are SEHNR and FQNEAQ (reference sequence). The CDR3 contains 13 residues. CDR3 DNA sequence: TGTGCCAGCAGCTTAAGGGGACAGAACGGCTACACCTTC. Translation: CASSLRGQNGYTF.

The chain joins TRBV29-1 to TRBJ2-1; 11 bases agree with TRBD2. Trimming at V came to 6 bases and at J to 5 bases, leaving 15 bases not matched to a gene. The germline V gene encodes CDR1 SQVTM and CDR2 ANQGSEA. CDR3 length: 17 residues. The CDR3: CSVKGLAGPTGDNEQFF. For the CDR3, the DNA is TGCAGCGTCAAAGGACTAGCGGGCCCTACGGGCGACAATGAGCAGTTCTTC.

The CDR3 spells CASSATPGGVGTQYF. For the CDR3, the DNA is TGTGCCAGCAGCGCCACACCGGGAGGGGTGGGTACGCAGTATTTT. The chain links TRBV11-2 to TRBJ2-3, with 8 bases matching TRBD2. Unmatched junction bases numbered 12, after V lost 5 bases and J lost 8 bases. Germline V gene data show CDR1 as SGHAT and CDR2 as FQNNGV. This CDR3 is built from 15 residues.

The genes are TRBV5-5 and TRBJ2-7; 8 positions match TRBD2. The CDR3 contains 14 residues. Germline V gives CDR1 SGHKS, CDR2 YYEKEE (reference sequence). The ends lost 7 bases at V and 1 base at J; junction bases unmatched: 7. The CDR3 DNA is TGTGCCAGCCTGAGGACGGGAGGGTCCTACGAGCAGTACTTC. The encoded protein is CASLRTGGSYEQYF. The full variable domain, rest sourced from reference TRBV5-5 and TRBJ2-7, is DAGVTQSPTHLIKTRGQQVTLRCSPISGHKSVSWYQQVLGQGPQFIFQYYEKEERGRGNFPDRFSARQFPNYSSELNVNALLLGDSALYLCASLRTGGSYEQYFGPGTRLTVT.

This chain uses TRBV11-2 with TRBJ2-4; D perhaps matches TRBD1 (5 bases). Between the trimmed V and J ends, which lost 1 base and 0 bases, there was a span of 10 bases. This CDR3 spans 16 amino acids. The germline V gene has CDR1 SGHAT and CDR2 FQNNGV. The chain's CDR3 is CASSLAQGLAKNIQYF. CDR3 coding DNA: TGTGCCAGCAGCTTAGCTCAGGGTTTAGCCAAAAACATTCAGTACTTC.

This rearrangement joins TRBV30 to TRBJ1-2; weak D call: TRBD1 (6 bases). The V and J ends lost 5 bases and 8 bases respectively, with 12 bases between them. Germline V gives CDR1 GTSNPN, CDR2 SVGIG (reference sequence). The CDR3 has 11 residues. The chain's CDR3 is CAWARGGGYTF. The CDR3 DNA reads TGTGCCTGGGCCCGAGGGGGAGGCTACACCTTC.

The rearrangement uses TRBV10-3 and TRBJ1-1; no definite D call. The germline V gene has CDR1 ENHRY and CDR2 SYGVKD. V lost 2 bases and J lost 7, with 5 bases in between. The CDR3 length is 11 residues. The CDR3 is CAISEGDEAFF. CDR3 in DNA: TGTGCCATCAGTGAGGGAGATGAAGCTTTCTTT.

This sequence joins TRBV7-9 and TRBJ1-1; the match to TRBD1 covers 12 bases. The CDR3 covers 18 residues. The germline CDR1 and CDR2 sequences are SEHNR and FQNEAQ (reference sequence). With V trimmed by 4 bases and J by 4 bases, 13 bases remained unmatched. DNA of the CDR3: TGTGCCAGCAGCTCAGGGACAGGGGGCGCAAAGTGGGGCACTGAAGCTTTCTTT. This codes for CASSSGTGGAKWGTEAFF.

V gene TRBV30 combines with J gene TRBJ2-2; 11 positions match TRBD2. The germline V gene has CDR1 GTSNPN and CDR2 SVGIG (reference sequence). J was trimmed by 4 bases and V by 5 bases; bases with no gene match: 6. The CDR3 loop spans 15 amino acids. The chain's CDR3 is CAWGLGTSGTGELFF. CDR3 coding DNA: TGTGCCTGGGGCCTGGGGACTAGCGGCACCGGGGAGCTGTTTTTT. Full variable domain (outside the CDR3, taken from reference TRBV30 and TRBJ2-2): SQTIHQWPATLVQPVGSPLSLECTVEGTSNPNLYWYRQAAGRGLQLLFYSVGIGQISSEVPQNLSASRPQDRQFILSSKKLLLSDSGFYLCAWGLGTSGTGELFFGEGSRLTVL.

This clone has just one count. This chain connects TRBV2 to TRBJ2-5, with D perhaps TRBD2 (6 bases). This CDR3 has 16 amino acids. The ends were cut back, 3 bases at V and 4 bases at J, with 18 bases in the middle. Germline CDR1 and CDR2: SNHLY and FYNNEI. Here the CDR3 DNA reads TGTGCCAGCAGTGACGGGAGTTCGGGTTCTGGAGAGACCCAGTACTTC. Its translation: CASSDGSSGSGETQYF.

The chain links TRBV6-4 to TRBJ2-2; 13 bases agree with TRBD2. J was trimmed by 0 bases and V by 5 bases; bases with no gene match: 6. This CDR3 is 18 amino acids long. Germline-derived CDR1 and CDR2 are MRHNA and SNTAGT. The CDR3 spells CASSRSGTSGANTGELFF. CDR3 DNA: TGTGCCAGCAGTCGATCCGGGACTAGCGGGGCGAACACCGGGGAGCTGTTTTTT.

The chain combines TRBV7-2 with TRBJ1-2; D is perhaps TRBD1 (6 bases). Germline V gene sequence: CDR1 SGHTA, CDR2 FQGNSA. This CDR3 comprises 16 residues. V lost 0 bases and J lost 8, with 19 bases in between. CDR3 DNA sequence: TGTGCCAGCAGCTTAGCGCACGAGACAGGCTCTCGAGGCTACACCTTC. This translates into CASSLAHETGSRGYTF.

The chain couples TRBV28 to TRBJ1-5; D is perhaps TRBD1 (5 bases). Germline CDR1 MDHEN, CDR2 SYDVKM. V dropped 3 bases and J dropped 6 bases, with 12 bases sitting between them. The CDR3 consists of 14 residues. CDR3 coding DNA: TGTGCCAGCAGTTTCCCAGGGAGTAGTCAGCCCCAGCATTTT. Translated: CASSFPGSSQPQHF.

The sample holds one count of this clone. The chain recombines TRBV6-5 with TRBJ1-2; the D gene is possibly TRBD1 (5 bases). CDR3 length equals 14 residues. Germline CDR1 MNHEY, CDR2 SVGAGI. V was cut by 5 bases and J by 2 bases, with 12 bases left in between. CDR3 amino acids: CASSRTSGNYGYTF. Here the CDR3 DNA reads TGTGCCAGCAGTAGGACAAGCGGCAACTATGGCTACACCTTC.

The chain combines TRBV19 with TRBJ1-5, with D unclear. CDR3 length: 17 amino acids. Germline V gene lookup returns CDR1 LNHDA and CDR2 SQIVND (reference sequence). Deletions cut 6 bases from V and 0 bases from J, with 18 bases between. CDR3: CASRPLEGQHSNQPQHF. The CDR3 DNA sequence: TGTGCCAGTAGACCTCTGGAAGGGCAGCATAGCAATCAGCCCCAGCATTTT.

The chain links TRBV28 to TRBJ2-7, with TRBD2 matching 11 bases. CDR3 length: 15 amino acids. The V and J ends lost 5 bases and 3 bases, in that order; junction bases with no gene match: 6. The germline CDR1 and CDR2 sequences are MDHEN and SYDVKM. The CDR3: CASSPGTSGYYEQYF. In nucleotides, the CDR3 is TGTGCCAGCAGTCCCGGGACTAGCGGTTACTACGAGCAGTACTTC.

The J gene is TRBJ2-7, the V gene TRBV28; D gene unclear. The germline V and J ends were trimmed by 3 bases and 7 bases, with 7 bases remaining between them. The CDR3 runs 11 residues. Germline V gene data show CDR1 as MDHEN and CDR2 as SYDVKM. The chain's CDR3 is CASSFELEQYF. Here the CDR3 DNA reads TGTGCCAGCAGTTTCGAATTGGAGCAGTACTTC.

This chain joins TRBV9 and TRBJ2-1; 8 nucleotides agree with TRBD2. The CDR3 is made up of 16 amino acids. The ends lost 2 bases at V and 7 bases at J; junction bases unmatched: 11. The V gene's germline CDR1 is SGDLS and CDR2 YYNGEE. The CDR3 loop is CASSVIGTSPQNEQFF. CDR3 DNA sequence: TGTGCCAGCAGCGTTATAGGGACTAGTCCCCAGAATGAGCAGTTCTTC.

The V gene is TRBV5-4, the J gene TRBJ1-4; 9 nucleotides line up with TRBD1. The CDR3 contains 14 residues. Germline CDR1 reads SGHNT; CDR2 reads YYREEE (reference sequence). The V gene end was trimmed by 6 bases and the J gene end by 7 bases; junction bases not matched to a gene: 7. Here the CDR3 DNA reads TGTGCCAGCACCCCGGGACAGGGTCGTGAAAAACTGTTTTTT. Amino acids: CASTPGQGREKLFF.

V gene TRBV27 combines with J gene TRBJ2-3, with 7 bases matching TRBD2. Per germline, CDR1 MNHEY and CDR2 SMNVEV (reference sequence). The trim removed 3 bases at V and 2 bases at J, leaving 5 bases unmatched. This CDR3 has 15 residues. CDR3 protein: CASSLPSGTTDTQYF. CDR3 DNA: TGTGCCAGCAGTTTGCCTAGCGGCACCACAGATACGCAGTATTTT.

The chain couples TRBV5-4 to TRBJ2-5, with TRBD2 matching over 7 bases. Trimming took 3 bases from V and 0 from J; bases not matched to a gene: 5. The CDR3 length is 15 residues. Germline V lookup: CDR1 SGHNT, CDR2 YYREEE (reference sequence). CDR3 DNA sequence: TGTGCCAGCAGCTCGAAGACTAGCCACCAAGAGACCCAGTACTTC. As protein: CASSSKTSHQETQYF.

The sample holds one count of this clone. This sequence joins TRBV28 and TRBJ2-2; 11 bases are shared with TRBD2. This CDR3 spans 15 amino acids. Germline V gene lookup returns CDR1 MDHEN and CDR2 SYDVKM. V shed 8 bases and J 3 bases; nucleotides not matched to a gene: 5. The CDR3 is CASRTSGSYTGELFF. CDR3 sequence (DNA): TGTGCCAGCCGTACTAGCGGGAGTTACACCGGGGAGCTGTTTTTT.

The chain couples TRBV20-1 to TRBJ2-7, with a tentative D call TRBD2 (5 bases). Germline CDR1 is DFQATT and CDR2 is SNEGSKA (reference sequence). The CDR3 is made up of 11 amino acids. Trimming cost V 3 bases and J 4 bases, with 7 bases left between them. CDR3 in amino acids: CSASRLYEQYF. CDR3 DNA: TGCAGTGCTAGCCGACTATACGAGCAGTACTTC.

This chain connects TRBV4-3 to TRBJ1-3; TRBD1 is a possible D gene (5 bases). The CDR3 extends over 17 amino acids. Germline CDR1 is LGHNA and CDR2 is YSLEER. V shed 3 bases and J shed 0 bases, with 15 bases lying between them. The CDR3 loop reads CASSQALGTRSGNTIYF. For the CDR3, the DNA is TGCGCCAGCAGCCAGGCCCTTGGGACCCGCTCTGGAAACACCATATATTTT.